This TCR beta chain was obtained from a study of blood T cell repertoires in COVID-19. Study-wide context: The United States, Italy and Spain provided the acute and convalescent COVID-19 samples. The cDNA or gDNA used as material had been derived from T cells, B-cell-depleted T cells, or PBMCs.

Germline V gene sequence: CDR1 KGHSH, CDR2 LQKENI. The CDR3 totals 14 residues. V lost 5 bases, J lost 3 bases, and 13 bases lay in between. Under the authors' procedure: Researchers report that nucleated cell counts were estimated from reference gene primer amplification. TCRdb's table, derived via immunoSEQ multiplex PCR, lists solely in-frame clones and lacks some. The V and J calls and clone size come from that table; D and trimming were worked out from the DNA. The sample has approximately 140,000 clones, about 74% seen once. This receptor was obtained from a man in his forties or fifties with acute or convalescent COVID-19. Sequencing was performed on peripheral blood. The rearrangement uses TRBV18 and TRBJ1-2, with TRBD1 as a possible D gene (5 bases). This CDR3 reads CASSARVGDYGYTF. CDR3 in DNA: TGTGCCAGCTCAGCCAGGGTCGGCGACTATGGCTACACCTTC. The full variable domain, its missing parts supplied by reference TRBV18 and TRBJ1-2, is NAGVMQNPRHLVRRRGQEARLRCSPMKGHSHVYWYRQLPEEGLKFMVYLQKENIIDESGMPKERFSAEFPKEGPSILRIQQVVRGDSAAYFCASSARVGDYGYTFGSGTRLTVV.